Listed here are 16 T cell receptor beta chains from one sample, sequenced in a study of blood T cell repertoires in COVID-19. Sequenced by immunoSEQ multiplex PCR; TCRdb stores in-frame clones only, minus some. The table has about 160,000 clones, around four fifths seen once. What was sequenced was peripheral blood. The receptors come from a woman over 75 with acute or convalescent COVID-19.

The rearrangement joins TRBV2 to TRBJ2-3, with D tentatively TRBD1 (5 bases). Trimming took 0 bases from V and 2 from J, leaving 9 bases between them. The CDR3 consists of 15 residues. Looked up from germline, CDR1 is SNHLY and CDR2 is FYNNEI. CDR3 bases: TGTGCCAGCAGTGAAGCGGCAGGGATCACAGATACGCAGTATTTT. Amino acid sequence: CASSEAAGITDTQYF.

In this sample, this clone turned up a few times. The rearrangement links TRBV19 to TRBJ2-2; tentative D call: TRBD2 (7 bases). This CDR3 contains 16 residues. Germline-derived CDR1 and CDR2 are LNHDA and SQIVND (reference sequence). V shed 3 bases and J shed 5 bases, with 16 bases lying between them. CDR3 sequence: CASSMVGGRVTGELFF. Written as DNA, the CDR3 is TGTGCCAGTAGTATGGTCGGGGGGCGAGTTACCGGGGAGCTGTTTTTT.

This chain joins TRBV5-1 and TRBJ2-6, with unresolved D. Germline CDR1 SGHRS, CDR2 YFSETQ. The CDR3 extends over 15 amino acids. V lost 1 base and J lost 0, with 5 bases in between. The CDR3 bases are TGCGCCAGCAGCTTGACAACCTCTGGGGCCAACGTCCTGACTTTC. It encodes CASSLTTSGANVLTF.

V is TRBV3-1 (or the pseudogene TRBV3-2) and J is TRBJ1-6, with TRBD1 identical over 10 bases. The V gene's germline CDR1 is LGHDT and CDR2 YNNKEL (reference sequence). V trimming: 5 bases; J trimming: 10 bases; junction bases outside the gene matches: 14. CDR3 length: 17 residues. CDR3 region: CASSSTGTGVRNSPLHF. CDR3 DNA: TGTGCCAGCAGCTCCACCGGGACAGGGGTTAGGAACTCACCCCTCCACTTT.

The CDR3 bases are TGCAGTGGAACGGGAGGGTACGAGCAGTACTTC. This gives the protein CSGTGGYEQYF. This rearrangement joins TRBV20-1 to TRBJ2-7; TRBD2 matches at 8 bases. Germline V lookup: CDR1 DFQATT, CDR2 SNEGSKA (reference sequence). V dropped 7 bases and J dropped 4; count of bases not matched to a gene: 3. The CDR3 is 11 residues long.

The chain couples TRBV7-6 to TRBJ2-5, with 9 bases matching TRBD2. Unmatched junction bases numbered 17, after V lost 1 base and J lost 5 bases. CDR1 SGHVS and CDR2 FNYEAQ come from the germline V gene. The CDR3 consists of 19 residues. The CDR3 region is CASSLDFLGGRVEQETQYF. The CDR3 DNA follows: TGTGCCAGCAGCTTAGATTTTCTCGGCGGGAGGGTGGAGCAGGAGACCCAGTACTTC.

The J gene is TRBJ1-6, the V gene TRBV4-2; D unresolved. Germline V CDR1 and CDR2: LGHNA, YNFKEQ. The CDR3 is made up of 16 amino acids. V shed 0 bases and J shed 0 bases, with 6 bases lying between them. CDR3 loop: CASSQDVSSYNSPLHF. Written as DNA, the CDR3 is TGTGCCAGCAGCCAAGACGTGAGCTCCTATAATTCACCCCTCCACTTT.

This chain joins TRBV18 and TRBJ2-3; TRBD1 might be the D (5 bases). The CDR3 is 15 amino acids. Trimming left V 3 bases short and J 3 bases short, with 13 bases between. The germline V gene has CDR1 KGHSH and CDR2 LQKENI. The CDR3 nucleotides are TGTGCCAGCTCACCGTTGCAGGGTCTGACAGATACGCAGTATTTT. Its translation is CASSPLQGLTDTQYF. The entire variable domain, with the rest obtained from reference TRBV18 and TRBJ2-3, is as follows: NAGVMQNPRHLVRRRGQEARLRCSPMKGHSHVYWYRQLPEEGLKFMVYLQKENIIDESGMPKERFSAEFPKEGPSILRIQQVVRGDSAAYFCASSPLQGLTDTQYFGPGTRLTVL.

The chain has TRBV6-5 and TRBJ1-2; TRBD1 agrees at 8 bases. Germline V gene sequence: CDR1 MNHEY, CDR2 SVGAGI. J was trimmed by 8 bases and V by 1 base; bases with no gene match: 6. The CDR3 runs 14 residues. The CDR3 DNA reads as TGTGCCAGCAGTTACTTTGACAGGGGTGGCGGCTACACCTTC. Its translation: CASSYFDRGGGYTF.

V and J are TRBV10-3 and TRBJ2-3; the match to TRBD2 covers 8 bases. This CDR3 is 13 amino acids long. V trimming: 11 bases; J trimming: 0 bases; junction bases outside the gene matches: 4. The germline V gene encodes CDR1 ENHRY and CDR2 SYGVKD. The CDR3 loop is CAALAESTDTQYF. CDR3 nucleotides: TGTGCCGCACTAGCGGAGAGCACAGATACGCAGTATTTT.

The genes are TRBV7-6 and TRBJ2-3; tentative D call: TRBD2 (6 bases). CDR3 size: 14 residues. CDR1 SGHVS and CDR2 FNYEAQ come from the germline V gene. The ends were cut back, 4 bases at V and 1 base at J, with 9 bases in the middle. CDR3 amino acids: CASSSRLGTDTQYF. The DNA of the CDR3 is TGTGCCAGCAGCTCCCGACTAGGCACAGATACGCAGTATTTT.

V is TRBV4-1 and J is TRBJ2-1; 9 bases map to TRBD1. The CDR3 contains 15 residues. V was clipped by 3 bases and J by 3 bases; unmatched bases: 3. Germline CDR1 is MGHRA and CDR2 is YSYEKL. CDR3 sequence: CASSQTGQGYNEQFF. For the CDR3, the DNA is TGCGCCAGCAGCCAGACGGGACAGGGCTACAATGAGCAGTTCTTC.

CDR3 sequence reads: CASSIVGGEVYEQYF. DNA for the CDR3: TGTGCCAGTAGTATTGTCGGCGGGGAGGTCTACGAGCAGTACTTC. V and J are TRBV19 and TRBJ2-7; a possible D gene is TRBD2 (6 bases). The V gene's germline CDR1 is LNHDA and CDR2 SQIVND (reference sequence). V lost 3 bases and J lost 3, with 15 bases in between. The CDR3 loop spans 15 amino acids.

The CDR3 DNA reads TGTGCCAGCAGCTCGATCCAGGGTTTAGCTGAAGCTTTCTTT. As protein: CASSSIQGLAEAFF. The rearrangement uses TRBV6-5 and TRBJ1-1; the D gene is possibly TRBD1 (5 bases). The CDR3 sequence is 14 residues long. Trimming shortened V by 6 bases and J by 6 bases, and 17 bases separated the two germline ends. Germline V gene sequence: CDR1 MNHEY, CDR2 SVGAGI.

The J gene is TRBJ2-1, the V gene TRBV28, with 7 positions matching TRBD1. The V segment lost 6 bases and the J segment 9 bases; nucleotides outside the gene matches: 11. The CDR3 sequence is 14 residues long. The germline CDR1 and CDR2 sequences are MDHEN and SYDVKM. The CDR3 reads CASRRIQGPGEQFF. For the CDR3, the DNA is TGTGCCAGCAGGAGAATACAGGGGCCGGGTGAGCAGTTCTTC.

The rearrangement links TRBV7-9 to TRBJ2-5, with D hard to call. Trimming stripped 5 bases from V and 1 base from J, with 5 bases between. Per germline, CDR1 SEHNR and CDR2 FQNEAQ (reference sequence). This CDR3 has 12 residues. CDR3 bases: TGTGCCAGCAGCCGTTTCCAAGAGACCCAGTACTTC. Encoded protein: CASSRFQETQYF.